These 27 T cell receptor beta chains came from one sample sequenced in a study of blood T cell repertoires in COVID-19. Assay: immunoSEQ multiplex PCR; the TCRdb copy retains only in-frame clones and omits some. The sample has about 230,000 clones; approximately 84% are singletons. Sequencing was performed on peripheral blood. The origin of the receptors is a man aged 40-49 years with acute or convalescent COVID-19.

The V and J genes are TRBV5-4 and TRBJ2-2; D might be TRBD1 (5 bases). The ends were cut back, 4 bases at V and 1 base at J, with 11 bases in the middle. Germline loops: CDR1 SGHNT, CDR2 YYREEE (reference sequence). The CDR3 runs to 15 residues. The CDR3 reads CASSPGIQNTGELFF. The CDR3 region has the DNA TGTGCCAGCAGCCCAGGGATACAGAACACCGGGGAGCTGTTTTTT.

The chain uses TRBV25-1 and TRBJ2-3; 12 nucleotides align to TRBD2. Germline values: CDR1 MGHDK, CDR2 SYGVNS. This CDR3 is built from 15 residues. The J segment lost 3 bases and the V segment lost 8 bases, leaving 6 bases of the junction unmatched. CDR3 in amino acids: CASQVTSGGTDTQYF. The CDR3 coding sequence is TGTGCCAGCCAGGTCACTAGCGGGGGGACAGATACGCAGTATTTT.

This rearrangement joins TRBV28 to TRBJ2-2; perhaps TRBD2 as D (5 bases). This CDR3 contains 14 residues. Germline CDR1 and CDR2: MDHEN and SYDVKM. The V gene lost 2 bases and the J gene lost 7 bases, with 11 bases spanning the gap. CDR3: CASSLEGTGGELFF. Here the CDR3 DNA reads TGTGCCAGCAGTTTAGAGGGTACCGGCGGGGAGCTGTTTTTT. The full variable domain, completed using reference TRBV28 and TRBJ2-2, is DVKVTQSSRYLVKRTGEKVFLECVQDMDHENMFWYRQDPGLGLRLIYFSYDVKMKEKGDIPEGYSVSREKKERFSLILESASTNQTSMYLCASSLEGTGGELFFGEGSRLTVL.

The chain uses TRBV3-1 (or the pseudogene TRBV3-2) and TRBJ1-4; D not resolved. Per germline, CDR1 LGHDT and CDR2 YNNKEL (reference sequence). This CDR3 has 12 residues. Trimming cost V 3 bases and J 5 bases, with 4 bases left between them. CDR3 in amino acids: CASSHQNEKLFF. The DNA of the CDR3 is TGTGCCAGCAGCCATCAGAATGAAAAACTGTTTTTT.

This clone appeared a few times. The chain has TRBV7-8 and TRBJ1-6, with 7 bases identical to TRBD1. V gave up 5 bases and J gave up 8 bases; unmatched junction bases: 15. The CDR3 sequence is 17 residues long. Per the germline V gene, CDR1 is SGHVS and CDR2 is FQNEAQ. CDR3 sequence (DNA): TGTGCCAGCAGCCCGTTGCGCCCGGACAGGACCGATTCACCCCTCCACTTT. Residues: CASSPLRPDRTDSPLHF. The variable domain in full, completed from reference TRBV7-8 and TRBJ1-6, reads GAGVSQSPRYKVAKRGQDVALRCDPISGHVSLFWYQQALGQGPEFLTYFQNEAQLDKSGLPSDRFFAERPEGSVSTLKIQRTQQEDSAVYLCASSPLRPDRTDSPLHFGNGTRLTVT.

The CDR3 protein is CASSVQEHTEAFF. Here the CDR3 DNA reads TGTGCCAGCAGCGTACAGGAACACACTGAAGCTTTCTTT. The chain carries TRBV27 and TRBJ1-1; D possibly corresponds to TRBD1 (5 bases). The CDR3 runs 13 residues. Germline V CDR1 and CDR2: MNHEY, SMNVEV (reference sequence). Trimming cost V 6 bases and J 3 bases, with 11 bases left between them.

The rearrangement joins TRBV30 to TRBJ1-6; 7 bases agree with TRBD1. J lost 10 bases, V lost 5 bases, and 8 bases had no gene match. The CDR3 is 13 amino acids. Per germline, CDR1 GTSNPN and CDR2 SVGIG (reference sequence). The DNA of the CDR3 is TGTGCCTGGTGTTCCGGGACAGAATCACCCCTCCACTTT. It translates to CAWCSGTESPLHF. The full variable domain, in which reference TRBV30 and TRBJ1-6 provide the parts outside the CDR3, is SQTIHQWPATLVQPVGSPLSLECTVEGTSNPNLYWYRQAAGRGLQLLFYSVGIGQISSEVPQNLSASRPQDRQFILSSKKLLLSDSGFYLCAWCSGTESPLHFGNGTRLTVT.

The J gene is TRBJ1-5, the V gene TRBV4-1; D might be TRBD1 (5 bases). Trimming cost V 0 bases and J 2 bases, with 11 bases left between them. Germline V gives CDR1 MGHRA, CDR2 YSYEKL. The CDR3 contains 16 residues. The CDR3 region is CASSQDGGIGNQPQHF. The CDR3 DNA reads TGCGCCAGCAGCCAAGATGGGGGGATCGGCAATCAGCCCCAGCATTTT.

With respect to this clone: The sample carries other DNA sequences with the same CDR3. The V and J genes are TRBV7-9 and TRBJ1-1; tentative D call: TRBD1 (6 bases). The CDR3 is 14 amino acids. Germline V gene lookup returns CDR1 SEHNR and CDR2 FQNEAQ (reference sequence). V was trimmed by 4 bases and J by 0 bases, leaving 9 bases between them. Here the CDR3 DNA reads TGTGCCAGCAGCTCCACAGGGATGAACACTGAAGCTTTCTTT. Translation gives CASSSTGMNTEAFF.

V gene TRBV11-3 combines with J gene TRBJ2-5; a weak D match, TRBD2 (5 bases). Germline CDR1 reads SGHNT; CDR2 reads YENEEA. V lost 5 bases and J 2 bases, leaving 9 bases between the germline ends. This CDR3 has 13 residues. Here the CDR3 DNA reads TGTGCCAGCAGCCCTTCGGGACAAGAGACCCAGTACTTC. This gives the protein CASSPSGQETQYF. The full variable domain, its missing parts supplied by reference TRBV11-3 and TRBJ2-5, is EAGVVQSPRYKIIEKKQPVAFWCNPISGHNTLYWYLQNLGQGPELLIRYENEEAVDDSQLPKDRFSAERLKGVDSTLKIQPAELGDSAVYLCASSPSGQETQYFGPGTRLLVL.

This clone has just one count. The chain has TRBV28 and TRBJ1-2; tentatively, D is TRBD1 (6 bases). This CDR3 is built from 14 residues. Trimming pared 5 bases from V and 4 bases from J, leaving 14 bases between. Germline V lookup: CDR1 MDHEN, CDR2 SYDVKM. CDR3 nucleotides: TGTGCCAGCAGTCCCCACAGGGAACCCTATGGCTACACCTTC. Protein sequence: CASSPHREPYGYTF.

The chain links TRBV9 to TRBJ1-3; D is undetermined. Germline V gives CDR1 SGDLS, CDR2 YYNGEE. This CDR3 spans 13 amino acids. Trimming shortened V by 4 bases and J by 3 bases, and 8 bases separated the two germline ends. This chain's CDR3 is CASSFPGGNTIYF. As DNA, the CDR3 is TGTGCCAGCAGCTTCCCGGGTGGAAACACCATATATTTT.

The rearrangement joins TRBV27 to TRBJ1-2, with 10 bases aligning to TRBD1. Trimming at V came to 6 bases and at J to 14 bases, leaving 9 bases not matched to a gene. The CDR3 is made up of 12 amino acids. Looked up from germline, CDR1 is MNHEY and CDR2 is SMNVEV (reference sequence). DNA for the CDR3: TGTGCCAGCAGGGGGGACAGGGGTGCGTGTACCTTC. It translates to CASRGDRGACTF.

The V gene is TRBV6-5, the J gene TRBJ1-1; the D is unclear. This CDR3 contains 12 residues. Germline assignment: CDR1 MNHEY and CDR2 SVGAGI. V was pared by 2 bases and J by 9 bases, with 10 bases between. The CDR3, as DNA: TGTGCCAGCAGTTACGAGGGAATTAAAGCTTTCTTT. Protein product: CASSYEGIKAFF.

The chain carries TRBV19 and TRBJ2-7; D possibly corresponds to TRBD2 (5 bases). This CDR3 is built from 13 residues. Germline CDR1 LNHDA, CDR2 SQIVND (reference sequence). Trimming cost V 3 bases and J 7 bases, with 13 bases left between them. CDR3 nucleotides: TGTGCCAGTAGTATTCAGGCTACGGGGGAGCAGTACTTC. Translating it yields CASSIQATGEQYF. Combining the CDR3 with reference TRBV19 and TRBJ2-7 gives the whole variable domain DGGITQSPKYLFRKEGQNVTLSCEQNLNHDAMYWYRQDPGQGLRLIYYSQIVNDFQKGDIAEGYSVSREKKESFPLTVTSAQKNPTAFYLCASSIQATGEQYFGPGTRLTVT.

The chain links TRBV2 to TRBJ2-3; 11 bases are shared with TRBD2. Unmatched junction bases numbered 6, after V lost 6 bases and J lost 4 bases. The CDR3 covers 15 residues. From germline, CDR1 is SNHLY and CDR2 FYNNEI. The CDR3 nucleotides are TGTGCCAGCAGACCGACTAGCGGGGAATCAGATACGCAGTATTTT. The encoded protein is CASRPTSGESDTQYF.

The V call is TRBV10-3, the J call TRBJ2-1; 10 bases match TRBD1. V shed 7 bases and J 5 bases; nucleotides not matched to a gene: 5. The CDR3 runs to 14 residues. CDR1 and CDR2 (germline): ENHRY, SYGVKD. The DNA for the CDR3 is TGTGCCATCAAAACCGGGACAGGGGACAATGAGCAGTTCTTC. This encodes CAIKTGTGDNEQFF.

The gene calls are TRBV28 and TRBJ1-5, with a possible D match to TRBD1 (5 bases). The CDR3 is 15 residues long. Germline V CDR1 and CDR2: MDHEN, SYDVKM. The V end was cut by 7 bases, the J end by 2 bases, with 15 bases between. The CDR3 coding sequence is TGTGCCAGCATCCTGGGCGGGGGTGGCAATCAGCCCCAGCATTTT. Translating gives CASILGGGGNQPQHF. The full variable domain, rest sourced from reference TRBV28 and TRBJ1-5, is DVKVTQSSRYLVKRTGEKVFLECVQDMDHENMFWYRQDPGLGLRLIYFSYDVKMKEKGDIPEGYSVSREKKERFSLILESASTNQTSMYLCASILGGGGNQPQHFGDGTRLSIL.

The chain combines TRBV9 with TRBJ2-4; the match to TRBD1 covers 8 bases. CDR3 length equals 14 residues. CDR1 and CDR2 from the germline V gene are SGDLS and YYNGEE. The junction had 6 bases not matched to a gene; V was cut back by 3 bases and J by 7 bases. CDR3 loop: CASSAGQGGNIQYF. CDR3 bases: TGTGCCAGCAGCGCCGGACAGGGAGGTAACATTCAGTACTTC.

This clone showed up just a few times. The chain is built from TRBV6-6 and TRBJ2-6, with TRBD1 matching 8 bases. CDR1 is MNHNY and CDR2 is SVGAGI in the germline V gene (reference sequence). J lost 2 bases, V lost 5 bases, and 11 bases had no gene match. This CDR3 region has 18 residues. The CDR3 is CASSPTGTGTPGANVLTF. Written as DNA, the CDR3 is TGTGCCAGCAGTCCAACCGGGACAGGTACTCCTGGGGCCAACGTCCTGACTTTC.

The chain couples TRBV5-6 to TRBJ2-5; D might be TRBD1 (6 bases). This CDR3 contains 13 residues. Trimming stripped 0 bases from V and 5 bases from J, with 8 bases between. Looked up from germline, CDR1 is SGHDT and CDR2 is YYEEEE. This chain's CDR3 is CASSLGGPETQYF. CDR3 in DNA: TGTGCCAGCAGCTTGGGGGGGCCCGAGACCCAGTACTTC.

CDR3 in amino acids: CASSGGTGSGYTF. CDR3 nucleotides: TGCGCCAGCAGCGGCGGGACAGGCAGTGGCTACACCTTC. V and J are TRBV5-1 and TRBJ1-2; the match to TRBD1 covers 8 bases. The V gene's germline CDR1 is SGHRS and CDR2 YFSETQ. The CDR3 runs 13 residues. Trimming at V came to 4 bases and at J to 7 bases, leaving 6 bases not matched to a gene.

This chain links TRBV7-9 with TRBJ1-2, with D uncertain. The germline V gene has CDR1 SEHNR and CDR2 FQNEAQ (reference sequence). The CDR3 runs to 14 residues. V shed 1 base and J shed 4 bases, with 10 bases lying between them. CDR3 amino acids: CASSLGGEGYGYTF. CDR3 in DNA: TGTGCCAGCAGCTTAGGGGGAGAAGGCTATGGCTACACCTTC.

The rearrangement joins TRBV12-5 to TRBJ1-1; D perhaps matches TRBD1 (5 bases). V lost 0 bases and J 1 base, leaving 21 bases between the germline ends. CDR1 and CDR2 (germline): LGHNT, FRNRAP. The CDR3 is made up of 19 amino acids. Written as DNA, the CDR3 is TGTGCTAGTGGTTTGGTACGAGGACAAGGGTTAAGAAAGAACACTGAAGCTTTCTTT. Its translation is CASGLVRGQGLRKNTEAFF. Full variable domain (remainder filled in from reference TRBV12-5 and TRBJ1-1): DARVTQTPRHKVTEMGQEVTMRCQPILGHNTVFWYRQTMMQGLELLAYFRNRAPLDDSGMPKDRFSAEMPDATLATLKIQPSEPRDSAVYFCASGLVRGQGLRKNTEAFFGQGTRLTVV.

The chain recombines TRBV5-1 with TRBJ1-3, with TRBD1 as a possible D gene (6 bases). V lost 4 bases and J 3 bases, leaving 17 bases between the germline ends. Germline V gene sequence: CDR1 SGHRS, CDR2 YFSETQ. This CDR3 has 16 amino acids. CDR3 sequence reads: CASSTGSGAFGNTIYF. CDR3 bases: TGCGCCAGCAGCACTGGCTCAGGGGCTTTTGGAAACACCATATATTTT.

V gene TRBV25-1 combines with J gene TRBJ2-2; D is uncertain. V lost 5 bases and J lost 3, with 10 bases in between. This CDR3 region has 14 residues. From germline, CDR1 is MGHDK and CDR2 SYGVNS. The CDR3 DNA reads as TGTGCCAGCAGTCCCTCGGCGGACACCGGGGAGCTGTTTTTT. Its translation is CASSPSADTGELFF.

V is TRBV6-6 and J is TRBJ1-1, with 7 positions matching TRBD1. The CDR3 covers 15 residues. After removal of 5 bases from V and 2 bases from J, the junction contained 8 bases not matched to a gene. CDR1 and CDR2 (germline): MNHNY, SVGAGI (reference sequence). The CDR3 region has the DNA TGTGCCAGCAGTAGCACAGGGGCCCCTAACACTGAAGCTTTCTTT. Amino acids: CASSSTGAPNTEAFF.